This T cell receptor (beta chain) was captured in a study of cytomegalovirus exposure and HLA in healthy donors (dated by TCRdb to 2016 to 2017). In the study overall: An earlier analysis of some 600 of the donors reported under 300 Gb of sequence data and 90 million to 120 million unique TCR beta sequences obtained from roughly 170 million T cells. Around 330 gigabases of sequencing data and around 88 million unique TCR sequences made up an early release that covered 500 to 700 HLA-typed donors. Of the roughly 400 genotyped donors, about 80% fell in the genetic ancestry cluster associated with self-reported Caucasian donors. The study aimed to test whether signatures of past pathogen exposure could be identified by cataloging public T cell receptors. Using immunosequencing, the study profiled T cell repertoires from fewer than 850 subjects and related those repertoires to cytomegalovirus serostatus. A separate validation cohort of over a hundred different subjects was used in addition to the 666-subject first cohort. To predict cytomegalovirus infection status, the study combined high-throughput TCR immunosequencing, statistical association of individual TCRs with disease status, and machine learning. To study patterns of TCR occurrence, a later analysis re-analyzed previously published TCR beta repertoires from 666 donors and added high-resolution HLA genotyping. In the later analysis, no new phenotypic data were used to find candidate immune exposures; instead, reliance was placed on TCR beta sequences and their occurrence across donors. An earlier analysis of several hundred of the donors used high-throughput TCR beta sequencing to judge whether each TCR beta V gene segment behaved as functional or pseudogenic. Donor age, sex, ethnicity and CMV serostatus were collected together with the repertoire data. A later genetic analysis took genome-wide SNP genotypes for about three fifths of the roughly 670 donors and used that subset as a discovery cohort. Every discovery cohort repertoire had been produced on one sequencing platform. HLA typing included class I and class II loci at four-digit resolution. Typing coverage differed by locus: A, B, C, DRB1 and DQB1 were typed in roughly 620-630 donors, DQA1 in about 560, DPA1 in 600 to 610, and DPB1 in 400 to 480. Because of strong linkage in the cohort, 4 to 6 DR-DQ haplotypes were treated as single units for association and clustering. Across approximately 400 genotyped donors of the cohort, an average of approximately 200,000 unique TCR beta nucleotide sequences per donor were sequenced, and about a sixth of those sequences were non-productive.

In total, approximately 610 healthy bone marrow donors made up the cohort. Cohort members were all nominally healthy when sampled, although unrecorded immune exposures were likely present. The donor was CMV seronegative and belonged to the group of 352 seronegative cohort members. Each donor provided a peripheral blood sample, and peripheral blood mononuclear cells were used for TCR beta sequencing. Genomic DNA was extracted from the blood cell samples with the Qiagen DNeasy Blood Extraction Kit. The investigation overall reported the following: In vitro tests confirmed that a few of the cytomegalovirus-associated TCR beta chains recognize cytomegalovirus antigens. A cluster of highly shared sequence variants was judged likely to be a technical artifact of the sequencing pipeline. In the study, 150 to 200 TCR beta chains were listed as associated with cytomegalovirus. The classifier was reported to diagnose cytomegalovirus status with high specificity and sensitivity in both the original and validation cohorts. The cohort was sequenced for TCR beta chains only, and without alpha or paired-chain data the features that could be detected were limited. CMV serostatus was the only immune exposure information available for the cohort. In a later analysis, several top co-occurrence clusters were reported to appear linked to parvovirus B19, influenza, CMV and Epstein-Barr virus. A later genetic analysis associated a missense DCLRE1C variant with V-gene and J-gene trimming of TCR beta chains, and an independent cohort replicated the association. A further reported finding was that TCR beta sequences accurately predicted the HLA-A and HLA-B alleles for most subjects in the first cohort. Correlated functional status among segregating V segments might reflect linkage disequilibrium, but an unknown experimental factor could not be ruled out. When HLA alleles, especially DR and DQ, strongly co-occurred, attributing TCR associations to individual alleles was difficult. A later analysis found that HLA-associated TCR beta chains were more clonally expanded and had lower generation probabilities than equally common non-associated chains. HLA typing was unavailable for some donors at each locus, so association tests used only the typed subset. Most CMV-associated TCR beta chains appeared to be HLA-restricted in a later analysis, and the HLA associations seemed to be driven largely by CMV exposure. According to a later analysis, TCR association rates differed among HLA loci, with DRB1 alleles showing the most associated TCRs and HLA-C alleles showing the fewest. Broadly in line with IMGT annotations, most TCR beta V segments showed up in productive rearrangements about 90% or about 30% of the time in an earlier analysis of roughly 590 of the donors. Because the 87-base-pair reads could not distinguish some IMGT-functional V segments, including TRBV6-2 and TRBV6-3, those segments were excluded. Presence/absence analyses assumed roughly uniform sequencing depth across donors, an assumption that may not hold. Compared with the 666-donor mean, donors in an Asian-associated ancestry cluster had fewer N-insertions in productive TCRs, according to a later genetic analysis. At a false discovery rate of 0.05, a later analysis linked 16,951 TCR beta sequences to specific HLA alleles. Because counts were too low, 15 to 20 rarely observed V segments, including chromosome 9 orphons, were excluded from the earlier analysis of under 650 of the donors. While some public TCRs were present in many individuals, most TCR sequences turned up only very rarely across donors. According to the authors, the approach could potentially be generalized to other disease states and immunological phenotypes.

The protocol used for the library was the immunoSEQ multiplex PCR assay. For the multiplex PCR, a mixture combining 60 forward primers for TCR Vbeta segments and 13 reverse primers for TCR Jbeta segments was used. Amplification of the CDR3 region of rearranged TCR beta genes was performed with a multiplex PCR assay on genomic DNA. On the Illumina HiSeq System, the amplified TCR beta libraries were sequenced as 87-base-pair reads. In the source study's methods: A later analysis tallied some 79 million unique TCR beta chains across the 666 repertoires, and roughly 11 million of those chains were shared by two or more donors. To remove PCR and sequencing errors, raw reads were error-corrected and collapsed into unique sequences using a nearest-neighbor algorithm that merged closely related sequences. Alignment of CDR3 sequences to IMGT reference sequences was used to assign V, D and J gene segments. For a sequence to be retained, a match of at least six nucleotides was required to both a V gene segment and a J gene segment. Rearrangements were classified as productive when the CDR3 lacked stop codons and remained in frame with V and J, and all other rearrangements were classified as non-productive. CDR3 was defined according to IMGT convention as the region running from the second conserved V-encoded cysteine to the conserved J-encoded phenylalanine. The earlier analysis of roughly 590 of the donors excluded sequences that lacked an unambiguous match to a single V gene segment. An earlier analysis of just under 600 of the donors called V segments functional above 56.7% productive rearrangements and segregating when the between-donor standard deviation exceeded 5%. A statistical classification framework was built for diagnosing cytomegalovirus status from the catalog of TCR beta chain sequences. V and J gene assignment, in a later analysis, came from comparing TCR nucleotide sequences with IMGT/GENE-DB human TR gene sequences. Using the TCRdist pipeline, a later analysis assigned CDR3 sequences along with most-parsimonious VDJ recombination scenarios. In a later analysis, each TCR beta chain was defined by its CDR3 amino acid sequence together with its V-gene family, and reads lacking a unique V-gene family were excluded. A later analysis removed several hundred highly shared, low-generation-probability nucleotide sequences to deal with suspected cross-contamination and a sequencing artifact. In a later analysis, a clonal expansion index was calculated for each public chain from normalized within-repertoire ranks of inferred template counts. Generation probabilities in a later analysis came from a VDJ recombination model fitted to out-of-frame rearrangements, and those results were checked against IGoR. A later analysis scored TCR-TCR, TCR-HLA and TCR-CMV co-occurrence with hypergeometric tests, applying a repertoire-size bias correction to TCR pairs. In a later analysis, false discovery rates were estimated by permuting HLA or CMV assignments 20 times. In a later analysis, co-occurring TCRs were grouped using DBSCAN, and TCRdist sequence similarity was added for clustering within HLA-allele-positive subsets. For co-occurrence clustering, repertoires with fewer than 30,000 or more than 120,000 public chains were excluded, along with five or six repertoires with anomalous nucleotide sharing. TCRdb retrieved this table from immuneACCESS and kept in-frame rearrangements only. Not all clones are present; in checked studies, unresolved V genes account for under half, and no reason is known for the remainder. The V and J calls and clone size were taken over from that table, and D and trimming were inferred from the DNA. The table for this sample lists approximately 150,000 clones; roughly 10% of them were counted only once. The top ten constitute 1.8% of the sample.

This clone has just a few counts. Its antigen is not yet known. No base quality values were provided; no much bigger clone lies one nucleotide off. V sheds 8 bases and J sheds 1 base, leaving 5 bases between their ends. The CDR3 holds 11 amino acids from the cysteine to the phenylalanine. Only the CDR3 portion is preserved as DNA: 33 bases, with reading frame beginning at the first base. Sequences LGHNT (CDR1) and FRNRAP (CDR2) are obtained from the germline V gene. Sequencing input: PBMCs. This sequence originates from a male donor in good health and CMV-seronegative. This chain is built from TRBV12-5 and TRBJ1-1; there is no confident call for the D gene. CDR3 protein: CASTRNTEAFF. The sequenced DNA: TGTGCTAGTACGAGGAACACTGAAGCTTTCTTT.